Listed below are T cell receptor beta chains from one sample, sequenced in a study of cytomegalovirus exposure and HLA in healthy donors. Produced via immunoSEQ multiplex PCR; TCRdb's table is partial and in-frame only. Here the sample spans about 160,000 clones, nearly 90% being singletons. Sequencing input: PBMCs. The receptors were gathered from a man aged 18-30 years in good health and CMV-seropositive. Both conserved end residues are part of each CDR3. D genes are given only for firm matches. Clone size is given for some rows only: seen once, a few or many times, or a class if the clone is expanded.

size,V,J,D,CDR3,DNA
.,TRBV11-3,TRBJ2-7,.,CASSSYYEQYF,TGTGCCAGCAGCTCTTACTACGAGCAGTACTTC
.,TRBV30,TRBJ2-7,TRBD1,CAWSPGQGAKEQYF,TGTGCCTGGAGCCCGGGACAGGGGGCAAAAGAGCAGTACTTC
few,TRBV7-2,TRBJ2-7,TRBD1,CASSFGTGTREQYF,TGTGCCAGCAGCTTCGGGACAGGGACGCGCGAGCAGTACTTC
once,TRBV19,TRBJ1-1,.,CARPSPNTEAFF,TGTGCCAGGCCTAGTCCAAACACTGAAGCTTTCTTT
few,TRBV7-2,TRBJ2-5,.,CASSLAVQETQYF,TGTGCCAGCAGCTTAGCCGTTCAAGAGACCCAGTACTTC
few,TRBV30,TRBJ1-1,.,CAWSVTVNTEAFF,TGTGCCTGGAGTGTAACAGTGAACACTGAAGCTTTCTTT
.,TRBV2,TRBJ1-2,TRBD1,CASSPGYGQANYGYTF,TGTGCCAGCAGTCCAGGTTATGGACAGGCCAACTATGGCTACACCTTC
.,TRBV28,TRBJ2-1,.,CASNAFEGKGYEQFF,TGTGCCAGCAATGCTTTCGAGGGAAAAGGCTATGAGCAGTTCTTC
.,TRBV5-4,TRBJ1-5,.,CASSFGEGQPQHF,TGTGCCAGCAGCTTTGGGGAGGGTCAGCCCCAGCATTTT
.,TRBV16,TRBJ1-2,.,CASSQSQTGDYGYTF,TGTGCCAGCAGCCAATCTCAGACAGGAGACTATGGCTACACCTTC
.,TRBV10-3,TRBJ2-3,.,CAISESVRSYTDTQYF,TGTGCCATCAGTGAGTCTGTGCGGAGTTACACAGATACGCAGTATTTT
.,TRBV27,TRBJ2-1,.,CASSPRLEYNEQFF,TGTGCCAGCAGTCCACGACTAGAATACAATGAGCAGTTCTTC
.,TRBV5-3,TRBJ1-5,TRBD1,CARSPWTGKRKQPQHF,TGTGCCAGAAGCCCCTGGACAGGGAAGAGAAAGCAGCCCCAGCATTTT
.,TRBV7-9,TRBJ2-7,TRBD2,CASSETSGRYEQYF,TGTGCCAGCAGCGAAACTAGCGGGAGGTACGAGCAGTACTTC
.,TRBV5-5,TRBJ1-4,.,CASSLAGEKLFF,TGTGCCAGCAGCTTGGCAGGTGAAAAACTGTTTTTT
.,TRBV29-1,TRBJ1-1,.,CSAPEVRDEAFF,TGCAGCGCCCCGGAGGTAAGGGATGAAGCTTTCTTT
.,TRBV28,TRBJ2-7,TRBD1,CASSLSQEPDRVNYEQYF,TGTGCCAGCAGTTTATCCCAAGAACCCGACAGGGTGAACTACGAGCAGTACTTC
.,TRBV9,TRBJ1-6,.,CASSSRGVGSPLHF,TGTGCCAGCAGCTCCCGGGGGGTAGGTTCACCCCTCCACTTT
.,TRBV7-2,TRBJ1-2,TRBD1,CASSLTGGHLNYGYTF,TGTGCCAGCAGCTTAACAGGGGGGCATCTCAACTATGGCTACACCTTC
.,TRBV19,TRBJ1-1,.,CASSISVNTEAFF,TGTGCCAGTAGTATCAGTGTGAACACTGAAGCTTTCTTT
.,TRBV7-9,TRBJ1-2,.,CASSFAGTPTDGYTF,TGTGCCAGCAGCTTCGCCGGGACACCCACGGATGGCTACACCTTC
.,TRBV7-7,TRBJ1-1,TRBD1,CASRPIPGQGIWTEAFF,TGTGCTAGCAGACCAATTCCGGGACAGGGGATTTGGACTGAAGCTTTCTTT
once,TRBV4-2,TRBJ2-1,TRBD1,CASSLGTAREQFF,TGTGCCAGCAGCCTGGGGACAGCGAGGGAGCAGTTCTTC
.,TRBV2,TRBJ1-1,.,CASTQTENTEAFF,TGTGCCAGCACCCAGACAGAGAACACTGAAGCTTTCTTT
.,TRBV18,TRBJ2-5,.,CASSRQETQYF,TGTGCCAGCTCGCGGCAAGAGACCCAGTACTTC
.,TRBV11-2,TRBJ2-1,TRBD1,CASSFDPGQGYEQFF,TGTGCCAGCAGCTTTGACCCGGGACAGGGGTATGAGCAGTTCTTC
.,TRBV2,TRBJ2-7,.,CASSRGTGPSSYEQYF,TGTGCCAGCAGCCGGGGGACTGGACCGAGCTCCTACGAGCAGTACTTC